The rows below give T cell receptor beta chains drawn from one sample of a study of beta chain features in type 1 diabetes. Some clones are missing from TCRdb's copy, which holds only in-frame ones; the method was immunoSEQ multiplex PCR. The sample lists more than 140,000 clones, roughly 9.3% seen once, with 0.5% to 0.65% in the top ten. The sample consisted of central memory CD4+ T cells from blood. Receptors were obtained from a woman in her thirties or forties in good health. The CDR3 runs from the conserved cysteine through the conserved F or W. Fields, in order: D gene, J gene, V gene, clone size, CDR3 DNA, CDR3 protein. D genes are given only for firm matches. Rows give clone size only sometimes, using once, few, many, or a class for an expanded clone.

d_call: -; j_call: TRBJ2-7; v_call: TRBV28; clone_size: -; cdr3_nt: TGTGCCAGCAGTTTACCCGAGTGGTCAAAGCAGTACTTC; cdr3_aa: CASSLPEWSKQYF
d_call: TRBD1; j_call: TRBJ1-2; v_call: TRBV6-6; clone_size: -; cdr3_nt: TGTGCCAGCAGTTCCATGATGGCACAGGGGGCGGGTGGCTACACCTTC; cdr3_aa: CASSSMMAQGAGGYTF
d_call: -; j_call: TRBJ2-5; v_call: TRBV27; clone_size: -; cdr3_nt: TGTGCCAGCAGTTTAACCTCAGGGACCCAGTACTTC; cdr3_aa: CASSLTSGTQYF
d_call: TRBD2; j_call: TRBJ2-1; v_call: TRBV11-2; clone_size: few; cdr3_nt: TGTGCCAGCAGCTTAGTTACTAGCGGGCCTAAACAGTTCTTC; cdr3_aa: CASSLVTSGPKQFF
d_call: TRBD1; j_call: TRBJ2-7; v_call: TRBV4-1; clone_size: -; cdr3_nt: TGCGCCAGCAGCAAGGGACAGGGAGTTTACGAGCAGTACTTC; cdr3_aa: CASSKGQGVYEQYF
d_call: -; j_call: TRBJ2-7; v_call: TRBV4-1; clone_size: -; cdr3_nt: TGCGCCAGCAGCCAAGATAGCGCGGTCGAGCAGTACTTC; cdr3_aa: CASSQDSAVEQYF
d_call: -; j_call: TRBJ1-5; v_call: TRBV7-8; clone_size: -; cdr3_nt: TGTGCCAGCAGCCTAATTGCCGGGGGTAGCAATCAGCCCCAGCATTTT; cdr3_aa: CASSLIAGGSNQPQHF
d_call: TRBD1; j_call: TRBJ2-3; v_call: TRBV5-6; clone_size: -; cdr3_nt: TGTGCCAGCACCGGGACAGGGGGCGCAGATACGCAGTATTTT; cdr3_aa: CASTGTGGADTQYF
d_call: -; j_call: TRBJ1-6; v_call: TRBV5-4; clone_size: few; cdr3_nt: TGTGCCAGCAGCAGGGGCGCGGATGAGTCACCCCTCCACTTT; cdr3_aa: CASSRGADESPLHF
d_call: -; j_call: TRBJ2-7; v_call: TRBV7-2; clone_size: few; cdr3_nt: TGTGCCAGCAGCTTTCTAGCCGACCCCTTCTACGAGCAGTACTTC; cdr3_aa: CASSFLADPFYEQYF
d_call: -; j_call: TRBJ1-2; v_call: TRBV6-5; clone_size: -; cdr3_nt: TGTGCCAGCTTCCGGGCAGGGGGCTACACCTTC; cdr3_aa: CASFRAGGYTF
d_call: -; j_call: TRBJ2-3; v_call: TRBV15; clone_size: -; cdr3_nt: TGTGCCACCAGCAGAGATAGAGATACGCAGTATTTT; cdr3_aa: CATSRDRDTQYF
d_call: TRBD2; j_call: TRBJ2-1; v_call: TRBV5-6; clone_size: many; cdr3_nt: TGTGCCAGCAGCTTGGAGGGTAGCGGGGTTTATAATGAGCAGTTCTTC; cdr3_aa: CASSLEGSGVYNEQFF
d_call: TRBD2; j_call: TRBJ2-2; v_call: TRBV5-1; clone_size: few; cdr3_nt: TGCGCCAGCAGCAACCTCCCCTTAGCGGGGCCTAACACCGGGGAGCTGTTTTTT; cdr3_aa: CASSNLPLAGPNTGELFF
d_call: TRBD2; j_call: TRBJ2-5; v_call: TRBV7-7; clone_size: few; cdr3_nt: TGTGCCAGCAGCATCGGGACTAGCGGGGAAGAGACCCAGTACTTC; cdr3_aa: CASSIGTSGEETQYF
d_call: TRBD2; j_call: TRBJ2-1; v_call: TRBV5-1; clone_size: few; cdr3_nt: TGCGCCAGCAGCCCCACCGGGGGGGCCAATGAGCAGTTCTTC; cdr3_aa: CASSPTGGANEQFF
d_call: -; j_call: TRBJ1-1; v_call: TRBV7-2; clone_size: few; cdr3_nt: TGTGCCAGCGCCTCCAGGGCAACTGAAGCTTTCTTT; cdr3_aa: CASASRATEAFF
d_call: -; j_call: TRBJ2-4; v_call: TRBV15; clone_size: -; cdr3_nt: TGTGCCACCAGCAGAGGTGGGGGGACAGCCAAAAACATTCAGTACTTC; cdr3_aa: CATSRGGGTAKNIQYF
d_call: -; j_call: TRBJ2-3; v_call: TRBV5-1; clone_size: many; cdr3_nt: TGCGCCAGCAGCTGGGGACTCTCAGAAGATACGCAGTATTTT; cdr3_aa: CASSWGLSEDTQYF
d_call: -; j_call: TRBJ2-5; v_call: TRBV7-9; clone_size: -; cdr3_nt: TGTGCCAGCAGCTTAGAAGGACAGCACGGGGAGACCCAGTACTTC; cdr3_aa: CASSLEGQHGETQYF
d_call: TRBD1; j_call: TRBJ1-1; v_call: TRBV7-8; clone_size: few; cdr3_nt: TGTGCCAGCAGCTCCCAGGGGGCGAGCACTGAAGCTTTCTTT; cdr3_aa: CASSSQGASTEAFF
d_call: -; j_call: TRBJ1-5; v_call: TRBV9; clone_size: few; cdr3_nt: TGTGCCAGCAGCGTAGCCCCAGGCAGCAATCAGCCCCAGCATTTT; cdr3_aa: CASSVAPGSNQPQHF
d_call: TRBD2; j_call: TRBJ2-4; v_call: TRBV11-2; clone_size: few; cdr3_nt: TGTGCCAGCAGCTTAGTAGGGAGGGGCCTCAAAAACATTCAGTACTTC; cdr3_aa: CASSLVGRGLKNIQYF
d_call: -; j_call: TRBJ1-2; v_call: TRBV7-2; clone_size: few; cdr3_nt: TGTGCCAGCAGCTTAAAGGGGGATGGCTACACCTTC; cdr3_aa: CASSLKGDGYTF
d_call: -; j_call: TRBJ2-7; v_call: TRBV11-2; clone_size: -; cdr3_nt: TGTGCCAGCAGCTTAGGTTTCGGCGGGGTGGTGAACTTC; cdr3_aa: CASSLGFGGVVNF
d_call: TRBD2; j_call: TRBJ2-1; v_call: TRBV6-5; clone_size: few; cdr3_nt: TGTGCCAGCAGTCCTAGCGGGGGGCTTAATGAGCAGTTCTTC; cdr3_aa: CASSPSGGLNEQFF
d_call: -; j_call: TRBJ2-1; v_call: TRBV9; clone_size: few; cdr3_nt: TGTGCCAGCAGCGTAGGGAGGGGGGGCGTTAAAGAGCAGTTCTTC; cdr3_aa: CASSVGRGGVKEQFF
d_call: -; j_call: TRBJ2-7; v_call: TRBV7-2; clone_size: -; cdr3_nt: TGTGCCAGCAGCTTAACGAGTTTGGGGGGGCAAGCAGGCGAGCAGTACTTC; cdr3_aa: CASSLTSLGGQAGEQYF
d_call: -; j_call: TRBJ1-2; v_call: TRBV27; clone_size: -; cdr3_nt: TGTGCCAGCAGTCCAACCAACCTCGCGGGGCGGGGGGGCTACACCTTC; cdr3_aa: CASSPTNLAGRGGYTF
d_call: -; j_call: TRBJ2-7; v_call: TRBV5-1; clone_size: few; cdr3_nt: TGCGCCAGCACCGGATCCGGGGGTCGACGAGGTGGCGATTGGTACGAGCAGTACTTC; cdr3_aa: CASTGSGGRRGGDWYEQYF
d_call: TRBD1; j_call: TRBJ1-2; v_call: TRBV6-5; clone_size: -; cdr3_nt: TGTGCCAGCAGTGGACCCGGGACAGCTAACTATGGCTACACCTTC; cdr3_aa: CASSGPGTANYGYTF
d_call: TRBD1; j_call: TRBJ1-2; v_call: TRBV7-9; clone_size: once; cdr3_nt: TGTGCCAGCAGCTTAGGACAGGGAAACTATGGCTACACCTTC; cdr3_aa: CASSLGQGNYGYTF
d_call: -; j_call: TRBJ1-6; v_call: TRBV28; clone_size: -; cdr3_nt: TGTGCCAGCAGCGGAGGGAGCTCCTATAATTCACCCCTCCACTTT; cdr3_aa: CASSGGSSYNSPLHF
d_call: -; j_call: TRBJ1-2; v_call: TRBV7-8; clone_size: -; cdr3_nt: TGTGCCAGCAGCTTAGCGCTCTCGGGTCATGGCTACACCTTC; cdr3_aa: CASSLALSGHGYTF
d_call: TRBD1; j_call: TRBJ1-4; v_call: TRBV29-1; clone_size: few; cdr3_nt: TGCAGCGTTGAGTTAGGAGGACAGGGCCTGGGAAAACTGTTTTTT; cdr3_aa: CSVELGGQGLGKLFF
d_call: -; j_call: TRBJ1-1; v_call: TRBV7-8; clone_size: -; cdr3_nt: TGTGCCAGCAGCTTAGGGACAGCGAACACTGAAGCTTTCTTT; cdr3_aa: CASSLGTANTEAFF
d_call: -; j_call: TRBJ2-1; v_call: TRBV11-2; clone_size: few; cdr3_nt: TGTGCCAGCAGCCCTGATCTTACTAGCTTCGGACAGTTCTTC; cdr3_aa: CASSPDLTSFGQFF
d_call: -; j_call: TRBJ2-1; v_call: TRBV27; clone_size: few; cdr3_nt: TGTGCCAGCATCATTGGACGGGGCTACAATGAGCAGTTCTTC; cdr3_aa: CASIIGRGYNEQFF
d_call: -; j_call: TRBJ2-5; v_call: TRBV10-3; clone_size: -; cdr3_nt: TGTGCCATCACACCGGGACTTGGAGAGACCCAGTACTTC; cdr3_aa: CAITPGLGETQYF
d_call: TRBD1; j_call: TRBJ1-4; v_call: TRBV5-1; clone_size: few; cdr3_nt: TGCGCCAGCAGCCCGGGACAGGCTAATGAAAAACTGTTTTTT; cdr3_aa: CASSPGQANEKLFF
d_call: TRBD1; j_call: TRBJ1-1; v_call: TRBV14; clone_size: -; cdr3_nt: TGTGCCAGCAGCCAATATACAGGGGTGAACACTGAAGCTTTCTTT; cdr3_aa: CASSQYTGVNTEAFF
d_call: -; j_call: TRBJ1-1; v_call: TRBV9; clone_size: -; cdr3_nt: TGTGCCAGCAGCGTACAGGGAGGGATGAACACTGAAGCTTTCTTT; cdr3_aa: CASSVQGGMNTEAFF